A selection of T cell receptor beta chains follows, all from one sample in a study of vaccination and CD4 T cells after COVID-19. One entry per CDR3 protein, called by TCRdb with MiXCR from the PCR reads. Among 20,000 to 25,000 distinct CDR3 sequences listed, around 43% were seen once. The antigens these receptors bind are not known. The specimen was CD4+ T cells from blood, cultured in vitro. The receptors come from a human donor who had recovered from COVID-19. The CDR3 runs from the conserved cysteine through the conserved F or W. D genes are given only for firm matches. Clone size is stated in some rows and not others, as once, few, many or a class when expanded.

>TRBJ1-2|few|.|TRBV28
CASSIYSPLPYGYTF
TGTGCCAGCAGCATATACAGCCCGTTGCCCTATGGCTACACCTTC
>TRBJ2-3|.|TRBD1|TRBV9
CASSVTGATDTQYF
TGTGCCAGCAGCGTAACAGGGGCAACAGATACGCAGTATTTT
>TRBJ1-5|.|TRBD1|TRBV27
CASSSTGTGPNQPQHF
TGTGCCAGCAGTTCAACCGGGACAGGTCCTAATCAGCCCCAGCATTTT
>TRBJ2-7|.|TRBD1|TRBV6-1
CASKRDRGNYEQYF
TGTGCCAGCAAAAGGGACAGGGGGAACTACGAGCAGTACTTC
>TRBJ2-6|.|.|TRBV10-3
CAIMGSSGANVLTF
TGTGCCATCATGGGTTCCTCTGGGGCCAACGTCCTGACTTTC
>TRBJ1-2|.|.|TRBV15
CATSRVGQANYGYTF
TGTGCCACCAGCAGAGTCGGCCAAGCTAACTATGGCTACACCTTC
>TRBJ1-3|.|.|TRBV23-1
CASSPPTGDSGNTIYF
TGCGCCAGCAGTCCCCCGACAGGCGACTCTGGAAACACCATATATTTT
>TRBJ2-5|once|.|TRBV24-1
CATSDPIVGGETQYF
TGTGCCACCAGTGACCCGATTGTCGGGGGAGAGACCCAGTACTTC
>TRBJ2-2|few|.|TRBV21-1
CASISLESELFF
TGTGCCAGCATTTCACTAGAATCGGAGCTGTTTTTT
>TRBJ2-1|.|TRBD2|TRBV28
CASSPTSGPNEQFF
TGTGCCAGCAGCCCCACTAGCGGGCCTAATGAGCAGTTCTTC
>TRBJ1-1|few|TRBD1|TRBV20-1
CSARVLIPGTGNTEAFF
TGCAGTGCTAGAGTCCTTATACCCGGGACAGGGAACACTGAAGCTTTCTTT
>TRBJ2-7|.|TRBD2|TRBV2
CASSASGSLFEQYF
TGTGCCAGCAGCGCTAGCGGGAGTTTGTTCGAGCAGTACTTC
>TRBJ2-7|few|.|TRBV6-1
CASTKSLRRVYRVRYEQYF
TGTGCCAGCACTAAGAGCCTTAGAAGGGTCTACAGGGTGAGATACGAGCAGTACTTC
>TRBJ2-1|.|TRBD2|TRBV20-1
CSASRTSGANEQFF
TGCAGTGCTAGTAGAACTAGCGGGGCAAATGAGCAGTTCTTC
>TRBJ2-5|.|TRBD1|TRBV10-3
CAISPTGGSQETQYF
TGTGCCATCAGCCCGACAGGGGGCTCCCAAGAGACCCAGTACTTC
>TRBJ2-1|.|TRBD2|TRBV12-5
CASGLPQGLAGGSYNEQFF
TGTGCTAGTGGTTTGCCCCAGGGACTAGCGGGAGGATCCTACAATGAGCAGTTCTTC
>TRBJ1-1|.|TRBD1|TRBV29-1
CSVGKTGGRNTEAFF
TGCAGCGTTGGTAAGACAGGGGGCCGGAACACTGAAGCTTTCTTT
>TRBJ1-5|few|TRBD1|TRBV6-1
CASSGTGPNQPQHF
TGTGCCAGCAGCGGGACAGGGCCAAATCAGCCCCAGCATTTT
>TRBJ1-5|few|.|TRBV12-3/TRBV12-4
CASRAEGWRNQPQHF
TGTGCCAGCAGAGCTGAGGGCTGGCGCAATCAGCCCCAGCATTTT